Following are 24 T cell receptor beta chains from one sample sequenced in a study of T cells in localized non-small cell lung cancer. Assay used: immunoSEQ multiplex PCR; TCRdb lists only in-frame clones, some missing. The sample contains roughly 38,000 clones, around 87% of which appear only once. The sample was peripheral blood, taken before any cancer treatment. The source of these receptors is a woman aged 18-55 years with stage III lung adenocarcinoma.

The chain joins TRBV6-5 to TRBJ2-7; TRBD2 matches 8 bases. The CDR3 is made up of 14 amino acids. From germline, CDR1 is MNHEY and CDR2 SVGAGI. The V and J ends lost 8 bases and 3 bases, in that order; junction bases with no gene match: 9. In nucleotides, the CDR3 is TGTGCCAGCCGGGGGGGGACGTCGAGCTACGAGCAGTACTTC. This codes for CASRGGTSSYEQYF.

The CDR3 coding sequence is TGTGCCAGCAGAGCACTCGGACGTGAGGGGCAGTACTTC. It specifies CASRALGREGQYF. The chain recombines TRBV6-5 with TRBJ2-7; D might be TRBD2 (5 bases). Per the germline V gene, CDR1 is MNHEY and CDR2 is SVGAGI. Trimming pared 6 bases from V and 9 bases from J, leaving 18 bases between. This CDR3 region has 13 residues.

Comments on this clone: The same CDR3 arises from other DNA sequences in this sample as well. V usage is TRBV6-1 and J usage is TRBJ2-7; 9 nucleotides align to TRBD1. The CDR3 contains 14 residues. The V gene's germline CDR1 is MNHNS and CDR2 SASEGT. V was pared by 9 bases and J by 6 bases, with 12 bases of the junction left unmatched. CDR3 region: CASRRTGEGREQYF. For the CDR3, the DNA is TGTGCCAGTAGGCGGACAGGGGAGGGGCGCGAGCAGTACTTC.

The J gene is TRBJ1-2, the V gene TRBV4-1; 7 bases line up with TRBD1. Germline V CDR1 and CDR2: MGHRA, YSYEKL. The CDR3 spans 18 residues. V shed 0 bases, J shed 5 bases, and the junction held 15 bases outside the gene matches. The CDR3 here is CASSQDHLTDRVRYGYTF. CDR3 in DNA: TGCGCCAGCAGCCAAGATCACCTAACTGACAGGGTCCGATATGGCTACACCTTC.

The chain employs TRBV7-2 and TRBJ2-3; 10 bases align to TRBD2. This CDR3 is 16 amino acids long. V gave up 1 base and J gave up 6 bases; unmatched junction bases: 7. Germline-derived CDR1 and CDR2 are SGHTA and FQGNSA. The CDR3 DNA reads TGTGCCAGCAGCTTAGTGGCCAGCGGGGGGGCGGATACGCAGTATTTT. Translation: CASSLVASGGADTQYF.

The V call is TRBV9, the J call TRBJ1-2, with D perhaps TRBD1 (6 bases). The CDR3 has 15 amino acids. Germline CDR1 reads SGDLS; CDR2 reads YYNGEE. V gave up 8 bases and J gave up 4 bases, with 21 bases separating them. The CDR3 sequence: CASSSPGGHVYGYTF. The CDR3 DNA reads as TGTGCCAGTTCCTCCCCCGGGGGGCATGTCTATGGCTACACCTTC.

This clone was seen only a few times. J is TRBJ2-7 and V is TRBV4-1; the match to TRBD2 covers 11 bases. CDR1 is MGHRA, CDR2 YSYEKL, per germline. The CDR3 extends over 16 amino acids. V shed 0 bases and J 2 bases; nucleotides not matched to a gene: 3. CDR3 region: CASSQDGTSGTYEQYF. The CDR3, as DNA: TGCGCCAGCAGCCAAGATGGGACTAGCGGTACCTACGAGCAGTACTTC.

The rearrangement links TRBV19 to TRBJ1-1; 7 bases line up with TRBD1. Germline CDR1 reads LNHDA; CDR2 reads SQIVND (reference sequence). This CDR3 region has 13 residues. V dropped 7 bases and J dropped 5; count of bases not matched to a gene: 7. The CDR3 DNA reads as TGTGCCAGTAACCAGGGGGGGGGTACTGAAGCTTTCTTT. Residues: CASNQGGGTEAFF. Looking up the rest from reference TRBV19 and TRBJ1-1 gives the full variable domain: DGGITQSPKYLFRKEGQNVTLSCEQNLNHDAMYWYRQDPGQGLRLIYYSQIVNDFQKGDIAEGYSVSREKKESFPLTVTSAQKNPTAFYLCASNQGGGTEAFFGQGTRLTVV.

The rearrangement joins TRBV2 to TRBJ1-6; no clear D. Trimming cost V 4 bases and J 7 bases, with 8 bases left between them. The V gene's germline CDR1 is SNHLY and CDR2 FYNNEI. This CDR3 comprises 13 residues. CDR3 DNA sequence: TGTGCCAGCAGTGGAGGAGGGAATTCACCCCTCCACTTT. Protein product: CASSGGGNSPLHF.

This clone appeared once. The chain links TRBV18 to TRBJ1-2, with D perhaps TRBD1 (5 bases). Trimming pared 10 bases from V and 3 bases from J, leaving 12 bases between. CDR3 size: 12 residues. Per germline, CDR1 KGHSH and CDR2 LQKENI. CDR3 residues: CATSRGDYGYTF. Written as DNA, the CDR3 is TGTGCCACGTCGCGGGGGGACTATGGCTACACCTTC.

The CDR3 DNA reads TGTGCCAGCAGCTTGGGACAGGGAGTGGGTCAGCCCCAGCATTTT. This sequence encodes CASSLGQGVGQPQHF. The gene calls are TRBV5-6 and TRBJ1-5; the match to TRBD1 covers 7 bases. The CDR3 loop spans 15 amino acids. The germline V gene encodes CDR1 SGHDT and CDR2 YYEEEE. The junction had 6 bases not matched to a gene; V was cut back by 0 bases and J by 6 bases.

There are a few counts of this clone. The chain joins TRBV5-4 to TRBJ1-6; no reliable D call. The germline V gene has CDR1 SGHNT and CDR2 YYREEE (reference sequence). This CDR3 is 12 amino acids long. Trimming removed 4 bases at V and 10 bases at J, with 9 bases between. Here the CDR3 reads CASSPSGSPLHF. The CDR3 DNA follows: TGTGCCAGCAGCCCCAGTGGGTCACCCCTCCACTTT.

The rearrangement uses TRBV5-3 and TRBJ1-4; D is undetermined. TRBV5-3 is an ORF; its function is uncertain. Trimming took off 3 bases at V and 6 bases at J, with 15 bases between the two ends. This CDR3 has 15 amino acids. The CDR3 bases are TGTGCCAGAAGCTGGGGTGGCAGGCCGGATGAAAAACTGTTTTTT. This gives the protein CARSWGGRPDEKLFF.

This sequence joins TRBV5-1 and TRBJ1-1; perhaps TRBD1 as D (5 bases). Trimming shortened V by 4 bases and J by 5 bases, and 21 bases separated the two germline ends. The CDR3 spans 16 residues. Germline lookup yields CDR1 SGHRS and CDR2 YFSETQ. This CDR3 reads CASSPLAGQAGTEAFF. The CDR3 DNA reads TGCGCCAGCAGCCCACTGGCGGGGCAGGCTGGGACTGAAGCTTTCTTT.

This sequence joins TRBV7-9 and TRBJ2-3; tentative D call: TRBD1 (6 bases). V lost 5 bases and J 4 bases, leaving 16 bases between the germline ends. Germline V CDR1 and CDR2: SEHNR, FQNEAQ (reference sequence). The CDR3 totals 15 residues. For the CDR3, the DNA is TGTGCCAGCAGCCCCATGGGGGCAAGTTCAGATACGCAGTATTTT. Translation: CASSPMGASSDTQYF.

The chain employs TRBV14 and TRBJ2-7; no clear D. V was cut by 2 bases and J by 2 bases, with 13 bases left in between. Germline assignment: CDR1 SGHDN and CDR2 FVKESK. The CDR3 length is 15 residues. The DNA of the CDR3 is TGTGCCAGCAGCCAATGGCCGGCCGACACCTACGAGCAGTACTTC. Protein sequence: CASSQWPADTYEQYF.

The chain combines TRBV28 with TRBJ1-5; tentative D call: TRBD1 (5 bases). CDR1 is MDHEN and CDR2 is SYDVKM in the germline V gene. This CDR3 contains 14 residues. V was pared by 2 bases and J by 7 bases, with 12 bases between. The CDR3 DNA is TGTGCCAGCAGTTTAGGGGCAGAAGGACAGCCCCAGCATTTT. This gives the protein CASSLGAEGQPQHF.

V and J are TRBV19 and TRBJ2-6, with 8 bases lining up with TRBD1. Trimming removed 3 bases from V and 0 bases from J; junction bases left unmatched: 7. The germline V gene has CDR1 LNHDA and CDR2 SQIVND (reference sequence). CDR3 size: 18 residues. For the CDR3, the DNA is TGTGCCAGTAGTATTATGGGGACAGGCTTCTCTGGGGCCAACGTCCTGACTTTC. Its translation is CASSIMGTGFSGANVLTF.

J is TRBJ1-5 and V is TRBV19; D is possibly TRBD1 (5 bases). Germline loops: CDR1 LNHDA, CDR2 SQIVND (reference sequence). Trimming removed 5 bases from V and 3 bases from J, with 17 bases in between. The CDR3 sequence is 16 residues long. CDR3 nucleotides: TGTGCCAGTAGTTATGCCGGTGGGACGGCCAATCAGCCCCAGCATTTT. Translation gives CASSYAGGTANQPQHF.

The V call is TRBV18, the J call TRBJ1-2; the D gene is possibly TRBD1 (6 bases). Trimming pared 3 bases from V and 5 bases from J, leaving 10 bases between. The germline CDR1 and CDR2 sequences are KGHSH and LQKENI. CDR3 size: 13 residues. CDR3 residues: CASSPTGPYGYTF. For the CDR3, the DNA is TGTGCCAGCTCACCGACAGGACCGTATGGCTACACCTTC.

The V gene is TRBV5-1, the J gene TRBJ1-1; D is undetermined. Germline V CDR1 and CDR2: SGHRS, YFSETQ. The CDR3 is made up of 13 amino acids. V was trimmed by 4 bases and J by 1 base, leaving 8 bases between them. CDR3 sequence (DNA): TGCGCCAGCAGCGGGCGGTCGAACACTGAAGCTTTCTTT. The encoded protein is CASSGRSNTEAFF. Filled out from reference TRBV5-1 and TRBJ1-1, the complete variable domain reads KAGVTQTPRYLIKTRGQQVTLSCSPISGHRSVSWYQQTPGQGLQFLFEYFSETQRNKGNFPGRFSGRQFSNSRSEMNVSTLELGDSALYLCASSGRSNTEAFFGQGTRLTVV.

V and J are TRBV30 and TRBJ1-1, with a possible D match to TRBD1 (6 bases). The V end lost 1 base, the J end lost 3 bases, and 9 bases lay between the germline ends. The length of the CDR3 is 13 residues. Germline V gives CDR1 GTSNPN, CDR2 SVGIG (reference sequence). For the CDR3, the DNA is TGTGCCTGGAGTGAGGGGGGGTACACTGAAGCTTTCTTT. Its protein is CAWSEGGYTEAFF.

As DNA, the CDR3 is TGTGCCAGCAGTGCCACAGGGGGCGATGGATACGAGCAGTACTTC. This gives the protein CASSATGGDGYEQYF. This chain uses TRBV6-1 with TRBJ2-7, with 9 bases identical to TRBD1. CDR1 MNHNS and CDR2 SASEGT come from the germline V gene. V trimming: 4 bases; J trimming: 4 bases; junction bases outside the gene matches: 8. The CDR3 contains 15 residues.

The chain has TRBV18 and TRBJ1-2, with D possibly matching TRBD1 (5 bases). Per germline, CDR1 KGHSH and CDR2 LQKENI. V gave up 3 bases and J gave up 5 bases, with 19 bases separating them. The CDR3 spans 16 residues. The CDR3 region is CASSPLDGRVGYGYTF. CDR3 coding DNA: TGTGCCAGCTCACCCCTGGACGGCAGGGTGGGGTATGGCTACACCTTC.